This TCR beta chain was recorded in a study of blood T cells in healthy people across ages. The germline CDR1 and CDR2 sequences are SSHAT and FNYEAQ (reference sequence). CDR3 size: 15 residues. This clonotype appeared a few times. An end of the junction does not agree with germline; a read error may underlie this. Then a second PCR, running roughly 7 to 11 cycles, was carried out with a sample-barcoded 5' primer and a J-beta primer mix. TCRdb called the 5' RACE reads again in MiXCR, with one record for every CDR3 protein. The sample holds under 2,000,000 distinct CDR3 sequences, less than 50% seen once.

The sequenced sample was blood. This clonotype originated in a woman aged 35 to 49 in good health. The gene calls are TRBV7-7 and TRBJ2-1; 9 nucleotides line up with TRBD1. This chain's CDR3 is CASSLVADRGNEQFF. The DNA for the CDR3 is TGTGCTAGCAGCTTAGTGGCTGACAGGGGGAATGAGCAGTTCTTC.